The present T cell receptor beta chain was sequenced within a study of cytomegalovirus exposure and HLA in healthy donors (dated by TCRdb to about 2017). Regarding the study in general: In an earlier analysis of 550 to 750 of the donors, approximately 260 Gb of sequence data and approximately 100 million unique TCR beta sequences from about 179 million T cells were reported. A later analysis re-analyzed previously published TCR beta repertoires from 500 to 700 donors and added high-resolution HLA genotyping to study TCR occurrence patterns. To predict cytomegalovirus infection status, the study combined high-throughput TCR immunosequencing, statistical association of individual TCRs with disease status, and machine learning. Across some 400 genotyped donors of the cohort, an average of approximately 240,000 unique TCR beta nucleotide sequences per donor were sequenced, and approximately 17% of those sequences were non-productive. The later analysis used no new phenotypic data to find candidate immune exposures, relying instead on TCR beta sequences and their occurrence across donors. A later genetic analysis used genome-wide SNP genotypes for about 60% of the roughly 700 donors, treating that subset as a discovery cohort. The genetic ancestry cluster associated with self-reported Caucasian donors included around four fifths of the 398 genotyped donors. The study aimed to test whether signatures of past pathogen exposure could be identified by cataloging public T cell receptors. Donor age, sex, ethnicity and CMV serostatus were compiled together with the repertoire data. A few DR-DQ haplotypes were treated as single units for association and clustering because of strong linkage in the cohort. Besides the first cohort of approximately 670 subjects, a separate validation cohort made up of 120 different subjects was used. The T cell repertoires of about 700 subjects were profiled by immunosequencing and related to cytomegalovirus serostatus. Approximately 300 gigabases of sequencing data and around 85 million unique TCR sequences made up an early release that covered around 640 HLA-typed donors. HLA typing included class I and class II loci at four-digit resolution. In an earlier analysis of around 540 of the donors, high-throughput TCR beta sequencing was used to judge whether each TCR beta V gene segment behaved as functional or pseudogenic. Typing coverage varied by locus: about 629-640 donors for A, B, C, DRB1 and DQB1; about 520 for DQA1; approximately 610 for DPA1; around 450 for DPB1. Every repertoire in the discovery cohort had been generated on one and the same sequencing platform.

The CDR3 contains 14 residues, cysteine and phenylalanine counted. Of all the DNA, just the CDR3 is kept, 42 bases in frame from base 1. At the junction V is shortened by 7 bases and J by 8 bases; bases outside the gene matches: 10. CDR1 and CDR2 are read off the germline V gene as SGHRS and YFSETQ. The protocol used for the library was the immunoSEQ multiplex PCR assay. For the multiplex PCR, a mixture combining 60 forward primers for TCR Vbeta segments and 13 reverse primers for TCR Jbeta segments was used. The CDR3 region of rearranged TCR beta genes was amplified from genomic DNA by a multiplex PCR assay. The amplified TCR beta libraries were sequenced on the Illumina HiSeq System as 87-base-pair reads. For the original study's pipeline: A later analysis counted tens of millions of unique TCR beta chains across the 690 or so repertoires, and 9 million to 14 million of these chains were shared by at least two donors. A nearest-neighbor algorithm error-corrected the raw reads and collapsed the reads into unique sequences, merging closely related sequences to remove PCR and sequencing errors. CDR3 sequences were aligned to IMGT reference sequences to assign V, D and J gene segments. For a sequence to be retained, a match of at least six nucleotides was required to both a V gene segment and a J gene segment. Rearrangements were called productive when the CDR3 lacked stop codons and stayed in frame with V and J; all others were non-productive. Following IMGT convention, CDR3 was defined as the stretch from the second conserved V-encoded cysteine up to the conserved J-encoded phenylalanine. Sequences without an unambiguous match to a single V gene segment were excluded from the earlier analysis of 500 to 700 of the donors. In an earlier analysis of roughly 600 of the donors, a V segment was called functional when productive rearrangements were above 56.7%, and segregating when the standard deviation between donors exceeded 5%. To diagnose cytomegalovirus status from the catalog of TCR beta chain sequences, a statistical classification framework was built. In a later analysis, TCR nucleotide sequences were compared against IMGT/GENE-DB human TR gene sequences so that V and J genes could be assigned. In a later analysis, CDR3 sequences and most-parsimonious VDJ recombination scenarios were assigned using the TCRdist pipeline. In a later analysis, every TCR beta chain was defined by the combination of its CDR3 amino acid sequence and its V-gene family, and reads without a unique V-gene family were dropped. As a way to deal with suspected cross-contamination and a sequencing artifact, a later analysis dropped more than 500 nucleotide sequences that were highly shared and had low generation probability. For each public chain, a later analysis derived a clonal expansion index from normalized ranks of inferred template counts within each repertoire. In a later analysis, generation probabilities were computed using a VDJ recombination model fitted to out-of-frame rearrangements, and the results were checked against IGoR. A later analysis scored TCR-TCR, TCR-HLA and TCR-CMV co-occurrence with hypergeometric tests, applying a repertoire-size bias correction to TCR pairs. In a later analysis, false discovery rates were estimated by permuting HLA or CMV assignments 20 times. A later analysis grouped co-occurring TCRs with DBSCAN, adding TCRdist sequence similarity when clustering within HLA-allele-positive subsets. For co-occurrence clustering, repertoires with fewer than 30,000 or more than 120,000 public chains were excluded, along with 4 to 6 repertoires with anomalous nucleotide sharing. Not all clones reach the TCRdb copy of this immuneACCESS table, which keeps in-frame sequences only. Checked studies attribute under half of the gap to unresolved V genes and leave the rest unexplained. That table is the source of V, J and clone size, and D and trimming were worked out from the DNA. The sample table holds roughly 200,000 clones, of which around 76% were seen once. Approximately 2.1% of the sample belongs to the ten largest clones.

The cohort consisted of more than 650 healthy bone marrow donors. Cohort members were all nominally healthy when sampled, although unrecorded immune exposures were likely present. The donor tested CMV seronegative, placing the donor among the approximately 360 seronegative members of the cohort. Every donor gave a peripheral blood sample, and the peripheral blood mononuclear cells from that sample were used for TCR beta sequencing. The Qiagen DNeasy Blood Extraction Kit was used to extract genomic DNA from the blood cell samples. On this clone itself: Its specific antigen is unknown. Per-nucleotide qualities are absent, and no much larger clonotype sits a single base away.

Study-level results and caveats: In a later analysis, HLA-associated TCR beta chains were found to be more clonally expanded and to have lower generation probabilities than equally common non-associated chains. An earlier analysis of around 540 of the donors showed that most TCR beta V segments appeared in productive rearrangements either about 87% or about 30% of the time, which broadly matched IMGT annotations. In a later analysis, most CMV-associated TCR beta chains were found to appear HLA-restricted, with HLA associations seemingly driven largely by CMV exposure. In this cohort, only TCR beta chains were sequenced, and detectable features were limited by the absence of alpha or paired-chain data. The authors suggested that the approach could potentially be extended to other disease states and immunological phenotypes. Because HLA typing was unavailable for some donors at each locus, only the typed subset was used in association tests. Because counts were too low, 15 to 20 rarely observed V segments, including chromosome 9 orphons, were excluded from the earlier analysis of around 640 of the donors. A group of highly shared sequence variants was considered likely to be a technical artifact of the sequencing pipeline. Assigning TCR associations to individual alleles was difficult when HLA alleles, especially DR and DQ, strongly co-occurred. An association between a missense DCLRE1C variant and V-gene and J-gene trimming of TCR beta chains was found in a later genetic analysis and replicated in an independent cohort. In a later analysis, 15,000 to 20,000 TCR beta sequences were associated with specific HLA alleles at a false discovery rate of 0.05. Some IMGT-functional V segments, including TRBV6-2 and TRBV6-3, could not be distinguished by the 87-base-pair reads and were therefore excluded. Linkage disequilibrium might explain the correlated functional status among segregating V segments, but an unknown experimental factor could not be excluded. A few of the identified cytomegalovirus-associated TCR beta chains were confirmed in vitro to be specific for cytomegalovirus antigens. According to a later genetic analysis, donors in an Asian-associated ancestry cluster had fewer N-insertions in productive TCRs than the roughly 670-donor mean. Across donors, most TCR sequences were observed very rarely, whereas some public TCRs were present in many individuals. Roughly uniform sequencing depth across donors was assumed in presence/absence analyses, although this assumption may not hold. The classifier was reported to diagnose cytomegalovirus status with high specificity and sensitivity in both the original and validation cohorts. For the cohort, immune exposure information was limited to CMV serostatus. A further reported finding was that TCR beta sequences accurately predicted the HLA-A and HLA-B alleles for most subjects in the first cohort. According to a later analysis, TCR association rates differed among HLA loci, with DRB1 alleles showing the most associated TCRs and HLA-C alleles showing the fewest. A total of 150 to 200 TCR beta chains were listed by the study as associated with cytomegalovirus. According to a later analysis, parvovirus B19, influenza, CMV and Epstein-Barr virus appeared linked to several top co-occurrence clusters.

The sequenced sample was PBMCs. Recombination joined TRBV5-1 with TRBJ2-1, and 9 junction bases match TRBD1. This receptor was identified in a young man in good health and CMV-seronegative. At the DNA level, the sequence is TGCGCCAGCGGCAGGGCGACAGGGGGAGATGAGCAGTTCTTC. This translates into CASGRATGGDEQFF.